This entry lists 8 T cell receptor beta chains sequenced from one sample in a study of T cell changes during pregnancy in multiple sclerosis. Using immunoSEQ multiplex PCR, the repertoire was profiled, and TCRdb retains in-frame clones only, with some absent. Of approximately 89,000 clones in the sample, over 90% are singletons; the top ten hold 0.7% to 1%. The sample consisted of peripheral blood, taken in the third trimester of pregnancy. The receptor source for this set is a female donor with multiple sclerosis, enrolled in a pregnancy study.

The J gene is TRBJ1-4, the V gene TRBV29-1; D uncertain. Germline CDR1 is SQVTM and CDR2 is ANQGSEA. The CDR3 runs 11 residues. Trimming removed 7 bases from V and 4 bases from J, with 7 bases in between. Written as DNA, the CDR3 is TGCAGCGCTCAGGATAATGAAAAACTGTTTTTT. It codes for CSAQDNEKLFF.

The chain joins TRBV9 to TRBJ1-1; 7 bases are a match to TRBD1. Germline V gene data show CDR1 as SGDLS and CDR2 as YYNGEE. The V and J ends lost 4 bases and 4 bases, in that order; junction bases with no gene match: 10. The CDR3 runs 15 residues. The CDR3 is CASSPDRAPGTEAFF. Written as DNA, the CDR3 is TGTGCCAGCAGCCCCGACAGGGCTCCGGGCACTGAAGCTTTCTTT.

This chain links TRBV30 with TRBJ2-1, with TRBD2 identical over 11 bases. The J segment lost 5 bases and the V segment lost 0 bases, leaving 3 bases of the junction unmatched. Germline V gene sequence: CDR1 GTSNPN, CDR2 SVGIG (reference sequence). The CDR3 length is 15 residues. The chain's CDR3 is CAWSVQLAGDNEQFF. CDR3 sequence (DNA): TGTGCCTGGAGTGTACAACTAGCGGGAGACAATGAGCAGTTCTTC.

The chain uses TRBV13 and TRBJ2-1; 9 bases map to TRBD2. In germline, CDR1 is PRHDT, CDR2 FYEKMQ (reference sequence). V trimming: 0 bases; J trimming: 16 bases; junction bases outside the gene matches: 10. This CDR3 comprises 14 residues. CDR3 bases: TGTGCCAGCAGCTTAGGCGGCGGGAGGGCCTCGACTTTCTTC. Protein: CASSLGGGRASTFF.

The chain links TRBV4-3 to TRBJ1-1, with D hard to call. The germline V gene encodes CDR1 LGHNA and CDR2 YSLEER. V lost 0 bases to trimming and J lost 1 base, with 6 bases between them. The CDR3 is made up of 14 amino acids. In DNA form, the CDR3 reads TGCGCCAGCAGCCAAGATCTGAGGAACACTGAAGCTTTCTTT. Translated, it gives CASSQDLRNTEAFF.

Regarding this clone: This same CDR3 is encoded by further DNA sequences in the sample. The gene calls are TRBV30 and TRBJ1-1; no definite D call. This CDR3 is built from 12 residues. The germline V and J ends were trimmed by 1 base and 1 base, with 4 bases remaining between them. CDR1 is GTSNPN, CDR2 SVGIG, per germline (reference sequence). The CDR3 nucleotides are TGTGCCTGGAGTGGAGGGAACACTGAAGCTTTCTTT. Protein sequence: CAWSGGNTEAFF.

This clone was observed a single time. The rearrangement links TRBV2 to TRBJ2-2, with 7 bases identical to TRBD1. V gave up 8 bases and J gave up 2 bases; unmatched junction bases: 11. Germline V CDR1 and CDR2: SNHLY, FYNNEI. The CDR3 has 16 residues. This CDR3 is CASRFETGLNTGELFF. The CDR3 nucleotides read TGTGCCAGCCGATTTGAGACAGGGCTTAACACCGGGGAGCTGTTTTTT.

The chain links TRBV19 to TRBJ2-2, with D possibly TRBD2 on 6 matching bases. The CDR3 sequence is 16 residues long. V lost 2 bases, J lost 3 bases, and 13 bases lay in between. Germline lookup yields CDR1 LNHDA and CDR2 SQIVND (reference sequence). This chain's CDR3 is CASSIRRERDTGELFF. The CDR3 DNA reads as TGTGCCAGTAGTATACGCCGGGAGCGGGACACCGGGGAGCTGTTTTTT.